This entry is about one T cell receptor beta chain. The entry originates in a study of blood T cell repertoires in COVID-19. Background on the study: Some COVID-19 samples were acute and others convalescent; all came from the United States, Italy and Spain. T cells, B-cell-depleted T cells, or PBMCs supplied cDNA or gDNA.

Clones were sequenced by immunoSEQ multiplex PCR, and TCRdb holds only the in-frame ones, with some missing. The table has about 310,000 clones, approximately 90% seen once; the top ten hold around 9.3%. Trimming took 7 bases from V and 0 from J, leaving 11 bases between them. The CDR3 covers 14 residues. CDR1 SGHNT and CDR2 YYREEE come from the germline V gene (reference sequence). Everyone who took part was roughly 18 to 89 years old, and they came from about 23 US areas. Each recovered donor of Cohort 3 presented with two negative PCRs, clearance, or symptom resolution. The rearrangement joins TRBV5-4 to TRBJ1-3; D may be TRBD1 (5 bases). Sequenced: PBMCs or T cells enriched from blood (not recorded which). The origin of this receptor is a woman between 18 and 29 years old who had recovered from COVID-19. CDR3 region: CASQGLGSGNTIYF. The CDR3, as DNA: TGTGCCAGCCAGGGCCTCGGCTCTGGAAACACCATATATTTT.